A selection of T cell receptor beta chains follows, all from one sample in a study of T cell responses to AZD1222 COVID-19 vaccine. Clones were sequenced by immunoSEQ multiplex PCR, and TCRdb holds only the in-frame ones, with some missing. The table shows roughly 140,000 clones, with around 90% occurring only once. This specimen was peripheral blood, taken 28 days after the second AZD1222 dose. These receptors originate from an adult who received the AZD1222 COVID-19 vaccine. The CDR3 runs from the conserved cysteine through the conserved F or W. Fields, in order: J gene, D gene, V gene, CDR3 protein, CDR3 DNA. The D gene is left open where the match is weak.

TRBJ2-7 | . | TRBV13 | CASSLARGLGSYEQYF | TGTGCCAGCAGCTTAGCGCGGGGGCTGGGCTCCTACGAGCAGTACTTC
TRBJ2-3 | TRBD1 | TRBV9 | CASSLRQGSTDTQYF | TGTGCCAGCAGCCTCCGACAGGGCTCCACAGATACGCAGTATTTT
TRBJ1-3 | . | TRBV5-1 | CASSPGTTGNTIYF | TGCGCCAGCAGCCCCGGGACAACTGGAAACACCATATATTTT
TRBJ1-5 | TRBD1 | TRBV5-8 | CASSSAGGWNQPQHF | TGTGCCAGCAGCTCGGCAGGGGGCTGGAATCAGCCCCAGCATTTT
TRBJ1-2 | TRBD1 | TRBV28 | CASLELQGNYGYTF | TGTGCCAGCTTAGAGTTACAGGGGAACTATGGCTACACCTTC
TRBJ1-6 | TRBD1 | TRBV27 | CASSYRTGSSYNSPLHF | TGTGCCAGCAGTTACCGGACAGGGAGCTCCTATAATTCACCCCTCCACTTT
TRBJ1-2 | . | TRBV24-1 | CATSDGGFNYGYTF | TGTGCCACCAGTGATGGCGGGTTCAACTATGGCTACACCTTC
TRBJ1-1 | . | TRBV4-3 | CASSQDTSNTEAFF | TGCGCCAGCAGCCAAGATACATCGAACACTGAAGCTTTCTTT
TRBJ1-4 | . | TRBV28 | CASREGQLNEKLFF | TGTGCCAGCAGAGAAGGACAGCTTAATGAAAAACTGTTTTTT
TRBJ1-2 | . | TRBV27 | CASSFTAALDYGYTF | TGTGCCAGCAGTTTCACGGCAGCTCTCGACTATGGCTACACCTTC
TRBJ2-5 | TRBD1 | TRBV5-6 | CASSNLGQGQETQYF | TGTGCCAGCAGCAACCTCGGACAGGGACAAGAGACCCAGTACTTC